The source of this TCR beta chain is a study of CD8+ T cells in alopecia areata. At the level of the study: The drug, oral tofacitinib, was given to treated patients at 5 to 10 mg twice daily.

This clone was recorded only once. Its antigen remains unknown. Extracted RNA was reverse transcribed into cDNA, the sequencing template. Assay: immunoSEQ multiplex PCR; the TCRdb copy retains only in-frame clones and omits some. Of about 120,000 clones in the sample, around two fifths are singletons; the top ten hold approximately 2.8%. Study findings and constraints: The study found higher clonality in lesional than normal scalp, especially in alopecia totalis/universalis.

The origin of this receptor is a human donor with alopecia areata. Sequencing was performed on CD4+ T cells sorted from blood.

The CDR3 nucleotides read TGTGCCAGCAGTTATTGGACAACTGGCATGTACTTC. Translating it yields CASSYWTTGMYF. The chain combines TRBV28 with TRBJ2-4, with a possible D match to TRBD1 (5 bases). Trimming removed 4 bases from V and 15 bases from J, with 16 bases in between. The CDR3 length is 12 residues. Germline V lookup: CDR1 MDHEN, CDR2 SYDVKM.